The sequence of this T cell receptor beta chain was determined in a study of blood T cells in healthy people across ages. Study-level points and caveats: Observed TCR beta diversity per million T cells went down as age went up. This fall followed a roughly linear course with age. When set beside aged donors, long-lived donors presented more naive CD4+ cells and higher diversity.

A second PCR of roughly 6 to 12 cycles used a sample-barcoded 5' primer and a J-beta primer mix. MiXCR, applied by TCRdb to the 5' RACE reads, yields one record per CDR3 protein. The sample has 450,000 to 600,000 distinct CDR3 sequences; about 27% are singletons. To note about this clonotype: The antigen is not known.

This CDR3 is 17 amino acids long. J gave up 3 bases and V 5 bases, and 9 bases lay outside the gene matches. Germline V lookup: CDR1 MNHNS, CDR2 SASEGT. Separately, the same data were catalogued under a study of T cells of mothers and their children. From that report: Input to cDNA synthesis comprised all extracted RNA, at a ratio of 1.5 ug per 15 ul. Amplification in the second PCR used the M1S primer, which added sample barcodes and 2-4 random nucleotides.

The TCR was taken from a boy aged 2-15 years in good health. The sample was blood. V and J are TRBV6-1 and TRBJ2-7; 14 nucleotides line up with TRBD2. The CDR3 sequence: CASSRLAGGTIFYEQYF. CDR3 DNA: TGTGCCAGCAGTCGACTAGCGGGAGGGACGATTTTCTACGAGCAGTACTTC.